Below are 7 T cell receptor beta chains sequenced from a single sample in a study of response to subunit inactivated influenza vaccine. TCRdb re-derived calls from the RT-PCR reads in MiXCR, one entry per CDR3 protein. This repertoire shows 530,000 or so distinct CDR3 sequences, about 14% found once; its top ten account for roughly 10%. Specimen: PBMCs from blood, collected 11 to 12 days after vaccination. The receptors here all came from a man between 50 and 59 years old who received an inactivated influenza vaccine.

The V and J genes are TRBV29-1 and TRBJ2-7; TRBD2 aligns across 7 bases. Germline assignment: CDR1 SQVTM and CDR2 ANQGSEA. V dropped 4 bases and J dropped 4; count of bases not matched to a gene: 10. The CDR3 has 14 amino acids. DNA for the CDR3: TGCAGCGTTGGGGGGGGGGTTTTCTTATACGAGCAGTACTTC. This encodes CSVGGGVFLYEQYF.

This clonotype was seen only a few times. The V gene is TRBV20-1, the J gene TRBJ2-4; TRBD1 agrees at 9 bases. The junction had 5 bases not matched to a gene; V was cut back by 0 bases and J by 2 bases. This CDR3 has 16 amino acids. Germline CDR1 and CDR2: DFQATT and SNEGSKA (reference sequence). The CDR3 nucleotides are TGCAGTGCTAGAGAGCTAGGACAGGGGACCAAAAACATTCAGTACTTC. Its protein is CSARELGQGTKNIQYF.

This clonotype was observed many times. Germline and junction disagree at one end, which may indicate a read error. V and J are TRBV7-2 and TRBJ2-1, with 11 bases aligning to TRBD2. This CDR3 comprises 15 residues. The germline CDR1 and CDR2 sequences are SGHTA and FQGNSA. The CDR3 bases are TGCGCCAGCAGCTTGGTAGCGGGGGGGCCTAATGAGCAGTTCTTC. This sequence encodes CASSLVAGGPNEQFF.

This clonotype was picked up a small number of times. The J gene is TRBJ2-2, the V gene TRBV12-3 or TRBV12-4; D perhaps matches TRBD2 (5 bases). This CDR3 is built from 12 residues. The V end lost 5 bases, the J end lost 6 bases, and 7 bases lay between the germline ends. The CDR3 coding sequence is TGTGCCAGCAGTATTAGCGCCGGGGAGCTGTTTTTT. This gives the protein CASSISAGELFF.

This clonotype was observed a handful of times. This CDR3 is CASTLVQNTEAFF. CDR3 in DNA: TGTGCCAGCACCTTGGTCCAGAACACTGAAGCTTTCTTT. The chain couples TRBV12-3 or TRBV12-4 to TRBJ1-1; no firm D call. V lost 7 bases and J lost 1, with 10 bases in between. The CDR3 extends over 13 amino acids.

CDR3 nucleotides: TGTGCCAGCAGTTTACAGACGAACACCGGGGAGCTGTTTTTT. Translation: CASSLQTNTGELFF. J is TRBJ2-2 and V is TRBV6-5; D is unresolved. This CDR3 comprises 14 residues. Germline loops: CDR1 MNHEY, CDR2 SVGAGI. Trimming left V 4 bases short and J 0 bases short, with 6 bases between.

The V gene is TRBV11-1, the J gene TRBJ2-5; D is undetermined. The length of the CDR3 is 13 residues. V was pared by 5 bases and J by 5 bases, with 12 bases between. Germline CDR1 reads SGHAT; CDR2 reads FQDESV (reference sequence). DNA of the CDR3: TGTGCCAGCAGCCCGGATCAGACTGAGACCCAGTACTTC. It encodes CASSPDQTETQYF.